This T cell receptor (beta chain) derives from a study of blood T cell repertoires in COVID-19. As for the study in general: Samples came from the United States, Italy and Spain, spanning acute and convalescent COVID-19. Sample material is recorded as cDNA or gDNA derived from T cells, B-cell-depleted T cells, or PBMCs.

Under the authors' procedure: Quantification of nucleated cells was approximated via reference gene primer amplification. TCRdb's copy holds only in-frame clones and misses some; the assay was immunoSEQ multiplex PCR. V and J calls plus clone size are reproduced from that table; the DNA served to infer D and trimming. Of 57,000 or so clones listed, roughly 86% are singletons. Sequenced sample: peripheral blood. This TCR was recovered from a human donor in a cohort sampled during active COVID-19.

CDR3 residues: CATSMTGYGYTF. CDR3 bases: TGTGCCACCAGCATGACAGGGTACGGCTACACCTTC. The V and J genes are TRBV15 and TRBJ1-2; TRBD1 agrees at 7 bases. Germline V gene data show CDR1 as LNHNV and CDR2 as YYDKDF (reference sequence). The CDR3 runs to 12 residues. V lost 4 bases and J lost 8; bases outside the gene matches: 4.